The T cell receptor beta chain described here comes from a study of cytomegalovirus exposure and HLA in healthy donors. Findings of the study overall: Among donors in an Asian-associated ancestry cluster, a later analysis reportedly found fewer N-insertions than the roughly 680-donor mean.

Amplification used 60 Vbeta primers and 13 Jbeta primers. Only in-frame clones appear in the TCRdb table, and some are missing; sequencing was by immunoSEQ multiplex PCR. Recorded for this sample: 200,000 to 250,000 clones. Comments on this clone: Its specificity is not known.

Trimming left V 0 bases short and J 3 bases short, with 6 bases between. This CDR3 is built from 13 residues. Germline V gene lookup returns CDR1 SGHRS and CDR2 YFSETQ. The chain carries TRBV5-1 and TRBJ1-1, with D unresolved. Material: PBMCs. This clonotype was sampled from a girl aged 2 to 9 in good health and CMV-seropositive. The CDR3 is CASSLGEYTEAFF. CDR3 nucleotide sequence: TGCGCCAGCAGCTTGGGGGAGTACACTGAAGCTTTCTTT.